This is a list of T cell receptor beta chains from one sample in a study of Graves' ophthalmopathy and Graves' hyperthyroidism. TCRdb re-called the multiplex PCR reads with MiXCR, one entry per CDR3 protein. The repertoire holds about half a million distinct CDR3 sequences, with approximately 15% as singletons. The sequenced sample was blood. The receptors were gathered from a woman aged 30 to 39 with Graves' ophthalmopathy. Both conserved end residues are part of each CDR3. D genes are given only for firm matches. Clone size appears in some rows only: once, few, many, or a class for an expanded clone.

-,-,TRBV20-1,TRBJ2-7,TGCAGTGCCCGAACTAGCCAGGGAGCCTACGAGCAGTACTTC,CSARTSQGAYEQYF
many,-,TRBV5-1,TRBJ2-7,TGCGCCAGCAGCTTGGGAGGGGAGACCTACGAGCAGTACTTC,CASSLGGETYEQYF
many,TRBD1,TRBV29-1,TRBJ1-2,TGCAGCGACAGGGGGGCAGCCTCTAACTATGGCTACACCTTC,CSDRGAASNYGYTF
many,-,TRBV7-8,TRBJ2-5,TGTGCCAGCAGCTTAGCGTTTCAGGGAGGTGGAGAGACCCAGTACTTC,CASSLAFQGGGETQYF
many,TRBD1,TRBV15,TRBJ1-3,TGTGCCACCAGCAGAGCAAGGGACAGAGCCTCGACGCTCTCTGGAAACACCATATATTTT,CATSRARDRASTLSGNTIYF
many,-,TRBV18,TRBJ2-2,TGTGCCAGCTCACCACGGTTTCAGGGAGCGAACACCGGGGAGCTGTTTTTT,CASSPRFQGANTGELFF
-,TRBD1,TRBV19,TRBJ2-7,TGTGCCAGTAGTCGACGTCCCGGGACAGGGGGTGACGAGCAGTACTTC,CASSRRPGTGGDEQYF
few,-,TRBV4-1,TRBJ1-2,TGCGCCAGCAGCCAAGTAGCCCCCGGCAACTATGGCTACACCTTC,CASSQVAPGNYGYTF
many,-,TRBV12-3/TRBV12-4,TRBJ1-5,TGTGCCAGCAGTCTCTCGAAAGATCAGCCCCAGCATTTT,CASSLSKDQPQHF
many,-,TRBV11-3,TRBJ2-5,TGTGCCAGCAGCCGCCGGACATTTGCACAAGAGACCCAGTACTTC,CASSRRTFAQETQYF
many,TRBD1,TRBV6-2/TRBV6-3,TRBJ2-2,TGTGCCAGCAGTCGTCCCGGGACAGGGTCTGGGGAGCTGTTTTTT,CASSRPGTGSGELFF
many,-,TRBV28,TRBJ1-1,TGTGCCAGCAGTTTCCCTATAATGAACACTGAAGCTTTCTTT,CASSFPIMNTEAFF
many,TRBD1,TRBV11-2,TRBJ1-2,TGTGCCAGCAGCTTCGGCGGGTGGCAGGGGGGTAACTATGGCTACACCTTC,CASSFGGWQGGNYGYTF
many,-,TRBV6-1,TRBJ1-1,TGTGCCAGCAGTGAAAAGAGTTGGCTTGAAGCTTTCTTT,CASSEKSWLEAFF
many,-,TRBV4-1,TRBJ2-5,TGCGCCAGCAGCCAAGTGGGGGCGAAGACCCAGTACTTC,CASSQVGAKTQYF
-,-,TRBV30,TRBJ1-5,TGTGCCTGGAGCATGGGCGGCAATCAGCCCCAGCATTTT,CAWSMGGNQPQHF
many,-,TRBV18,TRBJ2-7,TGTGCCAGCTCACCACCGAACAGTGCCCACGAGCAGTACTTC,CASSPPNSAHEQYF
many,-,TRBV28,TRBJ1-2,TGTGCCAGCAGTCTAAGGGGGGGGCGGAGGGGCGCCTATGGCTACACCTTC,CASSLRGGRRGAYGYTF
-,-,TRBV12-3/TRBV12-4,TRBJ1-2,TGTGCCAGCAGTTTATTGGCGGGGTCTCTCGATGGCTACACCTTC,CASSLLAGSLDGYTF
many,-,TRBV6-1,TRBJ1-1,TGTGCCAGCAGTGAAGGAGTGCTGAACACTGAAGCTTTCTTT,CASSEGVLNTEAFF
many,-,TRBV30,TRBJ2-2,TGTGCCCAAGGGCTAGAGAACACCGGGGAGCTGTTTTTT,CAQGLENTGELFF
many,-,TRBV11-1,TRBJ1-6,TGTGCCAGCAGCACGGGACACCAACCGTCACCCCTCCACTTT,CASSTGHQPSPLHF
many,-,TRBV20-1,TRBJ2-7,TGCAGTGCTAGAGATCGCCGGGGCCACGAGCAGTACTTC,CSARDRRGHEQYF
-,-,TRBV6-1,TRBJ1-1,TGTGCCAGCAGTGAATTTGTGACGGACACTGAAGCTTTCTTT,CASSEFVTDTEAFF
many,-,TRBV27,TRBJ1-1,TGTGCCAGCAGTGACGACGGGGTGGGCGGCACTGAAGCTTTCTTT,CASSDDGVGGTEAFF
many,-,TRBV2,TRBJ1-1,TGTGCCAGCAGCAACCCCGGAGGGAACACTGAAGCTTTCTTT,CASSNPGGNTEAFF
many,-,TRBV19,TRBJ1-1,TGTGCCAGTAGTATTACGGGTAAGGCTGAAGCTTTCTTT,CASSITGKAEAFF
few,TRBD1,TRBV2,TRBJ1-5,TGTGCCAGCAGCGCCGACAGGGGGCCGATTCAGCCCCAGCATTTT,CASSADRGPIQPQHF
many,-,TRBV4-1,TRBJ2-7,TGCGCCAGCAGCCACCGAGGGGTAGCTTACGAGCAGTACTTC,CASSHRGVAYEQYF
many,-,TRBV20-1,TRBJ1-6,TGCAGTGCTAGGGCGGGGGGGGAGGCCAGGGTGTTTTCACCCCTCCACTTT,CSARAGGEARVFSPLHF
many,-,TRBV28,TRBJ1-2,TGTGCCAGCAGTTTCCCCGGCAGGGTGTATGGCTACACCTTC,CASSFPGRVYGYTF
many,-,TRBV9,TRBJ1-2,TGTGCCAGCAGCGTAGGGGGAATGGCTAACTATGGCTACACCTTC,CASSVGGMANYGYTF
many,TRBD1,TRBV5-1,TRBJ1-3,TGCGCCAGCAGCTCCGGACAGGGTGGAAACACCATATATTTT,CASSSGQGGNTIYF
many,-,TRBV28,TRBJ1-1,TGTGCCAGCCTCCCGCCCGGGAACACTGAAGCTTTCTTT,CASLPPGNTEAFF
many,TRBD1,TRBV12-3/TRBV12-4,TRBJ2-7,TGTGCCAGCAGTCCGACATCAGGGGGCACTAAATTTGAGCAGTACTTC,CASSPTSGGTKFEQYF
many,-,TRBV6-2/TRBV6-3,TRBJ2-5,TGTGCCAGCAGTTCCGGACAGCATAGATGGGAGACCCAGTACTTC,CASSSGQHRWETQYF
many,-,TRBV15,TRBJ2-7,TGTGCCACCAGCAGAGTAATGGTCGGGTCGAGCTCCTACGAGCAGTACTTC,CATSRVMVGSSSYEQYF
many,-,TRBV6-1,TRBJ2-7,TGTGCCAGCGCCAGTACCATTCACTACGAGCAGTACTTC,CASASTIHYEQYF
many,TRBD1,TRBV6-1,TRBJ2-2,TGTGCCAGCAGTGAAGCCCGAAAAGGGGGCGCCGGCGGGGAGCTGTTTTTT,CASSEARKGGAGGELFF
-,-,TRBV27,TRBJ2-7,TGTGCCAGCAGTCCCGCTAGGGACGGCTACGAGCAGTACTTC,CASSPARDGYEQYF
-,TRBD2,TRBV20-1,TRBJ2-7,TGCAGTGCCAGGACTAGCGGGAGAGAGCAGTACTTC,CSARTSGREQYF
many,-,TRBV30,TRBJ1-6,TGTGCCTGGAGTCGTCAGGGGACACCCCTCCACTTT,CAWSRQGTPLHF
few,-,TRBV20-1,TRBJ2-2,TGCAGTGCCTGGGACGGGAACACCGGGGAGCTGTGTTTT,CSAWDGNTGELCF
many,-,TRBV20-1,TRBJ1-1,TGCAGTGCTAGAGGGAGAGGGGACACTGAAGCTTTCTTT,CSARGRGDTEAFF
many,-,TRBV12-3/TRBV12-4,TRBJ1-6,TGTGCCAGCAGTCGTGATAGTTCACCCCTCCACTTT,CASSRDSSPLHF
many,TRBD1,TRBV28,TRBJ2-7,TGTGCCAGCAGTCATCAGATGACAGGGGCCTACGAGCAGTACTTC,CASSHQMTGAYEQYF
-,TRBD1,TRBV5-1,TRBJ2-5,TGCGCCAGCAGCACGGGGGACAGGGGGGACTCAGAGACCCAGTACTTC,CASSTGDRGDSETQYF
-,-,TRBV20-1,TRBJ2-6,TGCAGTGCTAGAGTGTTTCCACCGGCCACCCGGTCGGCCGTCCTGACTTTC,CSARVFPPATRSAVLTF
-,TRBD2,TRBV3-1,TRBJ2-2,TGTGCCAGCAGCCAAGATCTCACTAGCGCCACCGGGGAGCTGTTTTTT,CASSQDLTSATGELFF
-,TRBD2,TRBV20-1,TRBJ2-2,TGCAGTGCTAGAGATTCTAGGTCAGGTAGCGGGGGTGACACCGGGGAGCTGTTTTTT,CSARDSRSGSGGDTGELFF
many,-,TRBV30,TRBJ1-2,TGTGCCTGGTCCGCCGCGGGGGTTGGAGGCTACACCTTC,CAWSAAGVGGYTF
once,TRBD1,TRBV28,TRBJ1-2,TGTGCCAGCAGACCGGGTGGAGGGGGCGGCCAGAACTATGGCTACACCTTC,CASRPGGGGGQNYGYTF
few,-,TRBV20-1,TRBJ2-3,TGCAGTGCTCAGCGGGGCACAGATACGCAGTATTTT,CSAQRGTDTQYF
few,-,TRBV5-1,TRBJ1-2,TGCGCCAGCAGCTGGGACCATAGTGGCTACACCTTC,CASSWDHSGYTF
many,-,TRBV28,TRBJ1-5,TGTGCCAGCACCTTAGGGGGGGACATTTATAGCAATCAGCCCCAGCATTTT,CASTLGGDIYSNQPQHF